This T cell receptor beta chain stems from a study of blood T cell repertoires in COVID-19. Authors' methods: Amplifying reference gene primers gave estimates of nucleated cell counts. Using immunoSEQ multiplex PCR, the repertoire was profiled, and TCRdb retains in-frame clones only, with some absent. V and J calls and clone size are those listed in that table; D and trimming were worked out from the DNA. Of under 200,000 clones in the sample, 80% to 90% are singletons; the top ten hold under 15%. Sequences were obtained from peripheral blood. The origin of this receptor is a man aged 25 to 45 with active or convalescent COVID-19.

The CDR3 here is CASSPPIGGWTEAFF. In DNA, the CDR3 is TGTGCCAGCAGCCCCCCGATAGGGGGCTGGACTGAAGCTTTCTTT. This rearrangement joins TRBV7-9 to TRBJ1-1; TRBD1 agrees at 7 bases. Germline V gives CDR1 SEHNR, CDR2 FQNEAQ (reference sequence). The V segment lost 5 bases and the J segment 5 bases; nucleotides outside the gene matches: 11. The CDR3 consists of 15 residues.